A selection of T cell receptor delta chains follows, all from one sample in a study of gamma-delta T cells after stem cell transplantation. TCRdb reapplied CATT to the RT-PCR reads. The data contain some 13,000 delta-chain clones, approximately 31% of them singletons. The material sequenced was gamma-delta T cells. All receptors derive from a human donor. It is not recorded whose cells these are; they may come from a transplant donor. Both conserved end residues are trimmed from each CDR3.

v_gene,CDR3aa
TRDV2,ACDTWGIHSSGATSWDTRQMF
TRDV2,ACDKLGDYSSWDTRQMF
TRAV29/DV5,AAHSYERGYDSVHPFTDKLI
TRAV29/DV5,SVLLCSKGTWGATDKLI
TRDV3,AFEPWGIFARYTDKLI
TRDV2,ACDTRPTHELGMLRWTDKLI
TRDV2,ACDTAGESSWDTRQMF
TRDV1,ALGGSPRQERSLLLAPYTDKLI
TRDV1,ALCSTLGDIATISDKLI
TRDV1,ALGELPGGYAAQLF
TRDV1,ALGEVAGGYFTDKLI
TRDV1,ALGERPWGDTGLI
TRDV2,ACDTGRWGIGVTDKLI
TRDV2,ACDPLPTLNTGGYRYLTAQLF
TRDV2,ACYLWGILKTAQLF
TRDV1,ALGVALFLRRVDTDKLI
TRDV2,ACDATGASSWDTRQMF
TRDV3,AFGQFRPPFVYWGDNKLI
TRDV1,ALGERPHLLGAPYSWDTRQMF
TRDV1,ALGRPPRHWGIRTDKLI
TRDV1,ALGATSLPTPYWGRDKLI
TRDV1,ALGELGFPLIRGPDKLI